The rows below give T cell receptor beta chains drawn from one sample of a study of blood T cell repertoires in COVID-19. The data were produced by immunoSEQ multiplex PCR, yet TCRdb's version contains in-frame clones alone and is incomplete. The table lists roughly 75,000 clones, approximately 80% of them singletons. The sequenced sample was peripheral blood. These receptor sequences come from a man aged 45 to 65 with COVID-19, enrolled during active disease. Both conserved end residues are part of each CDR3. D genes are given only for firm matches. Clone size is not always given. Where it is, it says once, few, many or a class for expanded clones.

V gene	clone size	J gene	D gene	CDR3 protein	CDR3 DNA
TRBV7-2	.	TRBJ2-7	TRBD2	CASSSRTSGTYEQYF	TGTGCCAGCAGCTCCCGGACTAGCGGAACCTACGAGCAGTACTTC
TRBV3-1/TRBV3-2	.	TRBJ1-2	.	CASSQVGGSDGYTF	TGTGCCAGCAGCCAAGTAGGCGGGTCGGATGGCTACACCTTC
TRBV28	.	TRBJ2-5	TRBD2	CASSLDGGKETQYF	TGTGCCAGCAGTTTAGACGGGGGGAAGGAGACCCAGTACTTC
TRBV10-1	few	TRBJ2-3	TRBD2	CASGPGLAGIRTDTQYF	TGCGCCAGCGGACCGGGACTAGCGGGGATACGCACAGATACGCAGTATTTT
TRBV28	.	TRBJ1-6	.	CASTWGGEGSPLHF	TGTGCCAGCACCTGGGGGGGTGAAGGTTCACCCCTCCACTTT
TRBV28	.	TRBJ1-5	TRBD1	CASSSTTGWEPQHF	TGTGCCAGCAGTTCCACGACAGGGTGGGAGCCCCAGCATTTT
TRBV28	.	TRBJ2-3	TRBD2	CASSSNGRVRDTQYF	TGTGCCAGCAGTTCAAATGGGAGGGTGAGAGATACGCAGTATTTT
TRBV11-2	.	TRBJ2-2	.	CASSLAIQESGELFF	TGTGCCAGCAGCTTAGCGATACAAGAATCCGGGGAGCTGTTTTTT
TRBV6-4	.	TRBJ2-3	TRBD2	CASSQTSGVSDTQYF	TGTGCCAGCAGCCAAACTAGCGGAGTCTCAGATACGCAGTATTTT
TRBV28	.	TRBJ2-1	.	CASSFPGQTVGNEQFF	TGTGCCAGCAGTTTCCCCGGACAGACAGTGGGCAATGAGCAGTTCTTC
TRBV20-1	.	TRBJ2-5	TRBD2	CSASSGTLGFGTQYF	TGCAGTGCTAGTAGCGGGACTCTAGGTTTTGGGACCCAGTACTTC
TRBV28	few	TRBJ2-1	.	CASSLETTLLDEQFF	TGTGCCAGCAGTTTAGAGACTACCCTACTCGATGAGCAGTTCTTC
TRBV11-2	.	TRBJ2-7	TRBD2	CASSPARLAGIRYEQYF	TGTGCCAGCAGCCCGGCCCGGCTAGCGGGAATCCGCTACGAGCAGTACTTC
TRBV6-6	few	TRBJ2-1	TRBD1	CASSYLGQGFNNEQFF	TGTGCCAGCAGTTACCTTGGACAGGGTTTTAACAATGAGCAGTTCTTC
TRBV6-1	.	TRBJ2-1	.	CASSEVSLSGSEQFF	TGTGCCAGCAGTGAAGTTTCCCTATCGGGGAGTGAGCAGTTCTTC
TRBV11-2	once	TRBJ1-2	.	CASSREGDGYTF	TGTGCCAGCAGCCGGGAGGGCGATGGCTACACCTTC
TRBV19	.	TRBJ1-5	.	CATSRGGSSNQPQHF	TGTGCCACAAGTCGGGGGGGCTCGAGCAATCAGCCCCAGCATTTT
TRBV7-2	many	TRBJ2-1	TRBD2	CASSSGLAGDYNEQFF	TGTGCCAGCAGCTCCGGACTAGCGGGAGACTACAATGAGCAGTTCTTC
TRBV19	.	TRBJ2-1	TRBD2	CASSVWGGSGNEQFF	TGTGCCAGTAGTGTGTGGGGGGGTTCTGGGAATGAGCAGTTCTTC
TRBV5-8	.	TRBJ1-2	TRBD1	CASSRWDRLYGYTF	TGTGCCAGCAGCAGATGGGACAGACTCTATGGCTACACCTTC
TRBV14	.	TRBJ1-1	TRBD1	CASSRKLQGTTEAFF	TGTGCCAGCAGCCGCAAACTACAGGGGACCACTGAAGCTTTCTTT
TRBV28	.	TRBJ2-6	TRBD1	CASSSQGDPGANVLTF	TGTGCCAGCAGTTCCCAGGGGGACCCTGGGGCCAACGTCCTGACTTTC
TRBV21-1	.	TRBJ2-1	.	CASGTGTLPFNEQFF	TGTGCCAGCGGGACGGGGACTCTACCATTTAATGAGCAGTTCTTC
TRBV30	.	TRBJ2-3	.	CAWSLNRDTQYF	TGTGCCTGGAGTCTAAACAGGGATACGCAGTATTTT
TRBV10-3	.	TRBJ2-6	TRBD1	CAISEPGQASSGANVLTF	TGTGCCATCAGTGAGCCGGGACAGGCAAGCTCTGGGGCCAACGTCCTGACTTTC
TRBV5-4	.	TRBJ2-5	.	CASSLVADQETQYF	TGTGCCAGCAGCTTGGTAGCGGATCAAGAGACCCAGTACTTC
TRBV14	.	TRBJ2-2	.	CASSQHLDRPGELFF	TGTGCCAGCAGCCAGCATCTTGACAGACCCGGGGAGCTGTTTTTT
TRBV24-1	.	TRBJ2-1	TRBD1	CATSHRDRAMDEQFF	TGTGCCACCAGTCACCGGGACAGGGCGATGGATGAGCAGTTCTTC
TRBV15	.	TRBJ1-5	TRBD1	CATSTKQGRGLFSNQPQHF	TGTGCCACCAGCACTAAACAGGGGAGAGGTTTGTTTAGCAATCAGCCCCAGCATTTT
TRBV20-1	.	TRBJ2-7	.	CSAREGSEQYF	TGCAGTGCTAGAGAGGGGAGCGAGCAGTACTTC
TRBV11-3	.	TRBJ2-6	TRBD1	CASSGRTGGWAGANVLTF	TGTGCCAGCAGCGGTAGGACAGGGGGTTGGGCCGGGGCCAACGTCCTGACTTTC
TRBV21-1	.	TRBJ2-5	.	CASSRRLAGQETQYF	TGTGCCAGCAGCAGGCGGCTAGCGGGACAAGAGACCCAGTACTTC
TRBV7-2	.	TRBJ2-3	TRBD1	CASSSDRADTQYF	TGTGCCAGCAGCTCGGACAGGGCAGATACGCAGTATTTT
TRBV30	few	TRBJ2-7	.	CAWSSQGEQYF	TGTGCCTGGAGTTCCCAGGGGGAGCAGTACTTC
TRBV6-6	.	TRBJ1-4	.	CASSLPDRKDEKLFF	TGTGCCAGCAGCTTACCCGACAGGAAGGATGAAAAACTGTTTTTT
TRBV4-1	.	TRBJ1-1	.	CASSPRGTEAFF	TGCGCCAGCAGCCCCCGGGGCACTGAAGCTTTCTTT
TRBV11-3	.	TRBJ2-1	.	CASSSESGTGSNEQFF	TGTGCCAGCAGTTCCGAAAGCGGTACAGGGTCCAATGAGCAGTTCTTC
TRBV6-2/TRBV6-3	.	TRBJ2-5	.	CASSRQEQETQYF	TGTGCCAGCAGCCGACAGGAGCAAGAGACCCAGTACTTC
TRBV27	.	TRBJ2-7	.	CASMVRGGGAYEQYF	TGTGCCAGCATGGTAAGAGGAGGGGGCGCGTACGAGCAGTACTTC
TRBV3-1/TRBV3-2	.	TRBJ2-1	.	CASSPYTTDNEQFF	TGTGCCAGCAGCCCCTATACCACAGACAATGAGCAGTTCTTC
TRBV6-6	.	TRBJ2-7	TRBD2	CASSYSTSGSYEQYF	TGTGCCAGCAGTTACTCCACTAGCGGCTCCTACGAGCAGTACTTC
TRBV19	.	TRBJ2-2	TRBD2	CASSARGGANTGELFF	TGTGCCAGTAGCGCCCGGGGGGGAGCGAACACCGGGGAGCTGTTTTTT
TRBV7-2	.	TRBJ2-7	.	CASRKGGDNSYEQYF	TGTGCCAGCAGAAAAGGGGGGGACAACTCCTACGAGCAGTACTTC
TRBV7-3	.	TRBJ2-2	.	CASSSERGELFF	TGTGCCAGCAGCTCTGAGCGAGGGGAGCTGTTTTTT
TRBV15	.	TRBJ2-7	.	CATRWDKYSYEQYF	TGTGCCACCAGATGGGACAAGTACTCCTACGAGCAGTACTTC
TRBV4-3	.	TRBJ2-6	TRBD1	CASSQGDSFSGANVLTF	TGCGCCAGCAGCCAAGGGGACAGCTTCTCTGGGGCCAACGTCCTGACTTTC
TRBV5-1	.	TRBJ1-4	.	CASRDGADNEKLFF	TGCGCCAGCAGAGATGGGGCAGATAATGAAAAACTGTTTTTT
TRBV5-1	once	TRBJ2-1	.	CASSLDPQGYNEQFF	TGCGCCAGCAGCTTGGATCCCCAGGGCTACAATGAGCAGTTCTTC
TRBV6-6	.	TRBJ1-5	TRBD1	CASSPQRGQGPQPQHF	TGTGCCAGCAGCCCTCAAAGGGGACAGGGCCCTCAGCCCCAGCATTTT
TRBV4-2	.	TRBJ2-2	TRBD2	CASSQGTSGRTYTGELFF	TGTGCCAGCAGCCAAGGGACTAGCGGGAGGACCTACACCGGGGAGCTGTTTTTT